This T cell receptor (beta chain) was documented in a study of T-cell reconstitution after alpha-beta-depleted transplantation in children. The study, taken as a whole, reports: Several hundred rapidly expanded clones from non-depleted graft cells reportedly supplied alpha-beta T cells about two months post-transplant. Surviving recipient cells, namely T cells and thymic progenitors, were the source of high day-60 TCRbeta diversity in some patients. The authors attributed T-cell counts and diversity one year after transplant mostly to newly produced T cells.

During its preparation, the TCRbeta library received unique molecular identifiers. Using its own MiXCR run on the PCR reads, TCRdb lists one record per CDR3 protein. The table lists about 580,000 distinct CDR3 sequences, 20% to 25% of them singletons. With regard to this clonotype: Its antigen is unidentified.

There are 11 residues in the CDR3. V was shortened by 6 bases and J by 8 bases, with 8 bases between the two germline ends. The rearrangement uses TRBV12-3 or TRBV12-4 and TRBJ2-1, with D unresolved. This clonotype was sampled from a boy younger than two who had a stem cell transplant for acute myeloid leukemia, so the T cells may come from the graft donor. The specimen was PBMCs, mostly from graft donor cells, collected 360 days after TCRalphabeta/CD19-depleted stem cell transplant. The CDR3 DNA reads TGTGCCAGCAGCACCGACTATGAGCAGTTCTTC. Residues: CASSTDYEQFF.